This is a list of T cell receptor beta chains from one sample in a study of blood T cell repertoires in COVID-19. Data came from immunoSEQ multiplex PCR; TCRdb stores just in-frame clones and leaves some out. This table holds about 79,000 clones, around nine tenths found once. Sequencing was done on a sample of peripheral blood. All receptors derive from a man aged 65 to 85 with active or convalescent COVID-19. The CDR3 runs from the conserved cysteine through the conserved F or W. Each record gives: clone size, D gene, J gene, V gene, CDR3 DNA, CDR3 protein. A D gene is named only where the DNA matches it firmly. Clone size is shown for a subset of rows, as once, few, many or a class of expanded clone.

clone_size: NA
d_call: TRBD2
j_call: TRBJ2-1
v_call: TRBV11-2
cdr3_nt: TGTGCCAGCAGCCCGCGGACTAGCGGAACCTACAATGAGCAGTTCTTC
cdr3_aa: CASSPRTSGTYNEQFF

clone_size: NA
d_call: NA
j_call: TRBJ2-1
v_call: TRBV9
cdr3_nt: TGTGCCAGCAGCGTGGGGACTCAACATTACAATGAGCAGTTCTTC
cdr3_aa: CASSVGTQHYNEQFF

clone_size: NA
d_call: TRBD2
j_call: TRBJ2-1
v_call: TRBV11-2
cdr3_nt: TGTGCCAGCAGCTCCTGGACTAGCGGCTACAATGAGCAGTTCTTC
cdr3_aa: CASSSWTSGYNEQFF

clone_size: NA
d_call: NA
j_call: TRBJ2-7
v_call: TRBV6-1
cdr3_nt: TGTGCCAGCAGTGGGGGTAGGGCGGGAAGTTATTACGAGCAGTACTTC
cdr3_aa: CASSGGRAGSYYEQYF

clone_size: NA
d_call: NA
j_call: TRBJ1-4
v_call: TRBV28
cdr3_nt: TGTGCCAGCAGTTCCCAGGCCCAGTCCGCGTTTTTT
cdr3_aa: CASSSQAQSAFF

clone_size: NA
d_call: TRBD1
j_call: TRBJ1-6
v_call: TRBV10-3
cdr3_nt: TGTGCCATCAGTGAGTCAGACAGGGTGGATTCACCCCTCCACTTT
cdr3_aa: CAISESDRVDSPLHF

clone_size: NA
d_call: NA
j_call: TRBJ2-1
v_call: TRBV9
cdr3_nt: TGTGCCAGCAGCGAAACCGGGATAAATGAGCAGTTCTTC
cdr3_aa: CASSETGINEQFF

clone_size: NA
d_call: TRBD1
j_call: TRBJ1-2
v_call: TRBV19
cdr3_nt: TGTGCCAGTAGTATAGCCCCGACAGGGGGGATTTATGGCTACACCTTC
cdr3_aa: CASSIAPTGGIYGYTF

clone_size: NA
d_call: TRBD1
j_call: TRBJ2-7
v_call: TRBV19
cdr3_nt: TGTGCCAGTAGTATAAAGACAGGGGACTACGAGCAGTACTTC
cdr3_aa: CASSIKTGDYEQYF

clone_size: NA
d_call: TRBD1
j_call: TRBJ2-5
v_call: TRBV7-8
cdr3_nt: TGTGCCAGCAGCCCGTCCGGGACAGGGGGCGAAGAGACCCAGTACTTC
cdr3_aa: CASSPSGTGGEETQYF

clone_size: NA
d_call: NA
j_call: TRBJ1-2
v_call: TRBV2
cdr3_nt: TGTGCCAGCAGCAGGTGGCAGAACTATGGCTACACCTTC
cdr3_aa: CASSRWQNYGYTF

clone_size: NA
d_call: TRBD2
j_call: TRBJ2-2
v_call: TRBV9
cdr3_nt: TGTGCCAGCAGCGTAGGGACTAGCTATACCGGGGAGCTGTTTTTT
cdr3_aa: CASSVGTSYTGELFF

clone_size: NA
d_call: TRBD2
j_call: TRBJ2-1
v_call: TRBV5-1
cdr3_nt: TGCGCCAGCCGCCCCCTAGCGGGACCCTACAATGAGCAGTTCTTC
cdr3_aa: CASRPLAGPYNEQFF

clone_size: NA
d_call: NA
j_call: TRBJ2-3
v_call: TRBV11-3
cdr3_nt: TGTGCCAGCAGGGCGACGGGGGATACGCAGTATTTT
cdr3_aa: CASRATGDTQYF

clone_size: NA
d_call: NA
j_call: TRBJ2-4
v_call: TRBV5-6
cdr3_nt: TGTGCCAGCAGTCAAACAGGGACGGCCAAAAACATTCAGTACTTC
cdr3_aa: CASSQTGTAKNIQYF

clone_size: NA
d_call: NA
j_call: TRBJ1-1
v_call: TRBV28
cdr3_nt: TGTGCCTCGAACAGGGCGAACACTGAAGCTTTCTTT
cdr3_aa: CASNRANTEAFF

clone_size: NA
d_call: NA
j_call: TRBJ2-3
v_call: TRBV28
cdr3_nt: TGTGCCAGCAGTAATGGGCAGACCACAGATACGCAGTATTTT
cdr3_aa: CASSNGQTTDTQYF

clone_size: once
d_call: NA
j_call: TRBJ2-6
v_call: TRBV7-2
cdr3_nt: TGTGCCAGCAGCCTACAGATGTCTGGGGCCAACGTCCTGACTTTC
cdr3_aa: CASSLQMSGANVLTF

clone_size: NA
d_call: NA
j_call: TRBJ1-1
v_call: TRBV6-1
cdr3_nt: TGTGCCAGCAGTGAAAGCGAAAAACTGGGAGCTTTCTTT
cdr3_aa: CASSESEKLGAFF

clone_size: once
d_call: NA
j_call: TRBJ2-4
v_call: TRBV10-3
cdr3_nt: TGTGCCATCAGTGAGGGGGGGTTAACTAGGAACATTCAGTACTTC
cdr3_aa: CAISEGGLTRNIQYF

clone_size: NA
d_call: NA
j_call: TRBJ1-5
v_call: TRBV6-6
cdr3_nt: TGTGCCAGCAGAGACTCCGGGACATATAGCAATCAGCCCCAGCATTTT
cdr3_aa: CASRDSGTYSNQPQHF

clone_size: NA
d_call: NA
j_call: TRBJ1-1
v_call: TRBV3-1/TRBV3-2
cdr3_nt: TGTGCCAGCAGCCAAGATCTAGCAAGACCCATTGAAGCTTTCTTT
cdr3_aa: CASSQDLARPIEAFF

clone_size: NA
d_call: NA
j_call: TRBJ1-5
v_call: TRBV3-1/TRBV3-2
cdr3_nt: TGTGCCAGCAGCCAAGATTCTGGCGACAGCACTAATCAGCCCCAGCATTTT
cdr3_aa: CASSQDSGDSTNQPQHF

clone_size: NA
d_call: TRBD2
j_call: TRBJ2-1
v_call: TRBV5-1
cdr3_nt: TGCGCCAGCAGCTCGGAGACTAGCCGAGGGTACAATGAGCAGTTCTTC
cdr3_aa: CASSSETSRGYNEQFF

clone_size: NA
d_call: TRBD2
j_call: TRBJ2-1
v_call: TRBV9
cdr3_nt: TGTGCCAGCAGCCATGGACTAGCGGGAGTAAATGGGCAGTTCTTC
cdr3_aa: CASSHGLAGVNGQFF

clone_size: NA
d_call: NA
j_call: TRBJ1-1
v_call: TRBV7-3
cdr3_nt: TGTGCCAGCAGTCCAACAGGGCTCACTGAAGCTTTCTTT
cdr3_aa: CASSPTGLTEAFF

clone_size: NA
d_call: TRBD1
j_call: TRBJ1-2
v_call: TRBV28
cdr3_nt: TGTGCCAGCAGGCAACAGGGGGCTAACTATGGCTACACCTTC
cdr3_aa: CASRQQGANYGYTF

clone_size: NA
d_call: NA
j_call: TRBJ2-7
v_call: TRBV5-5
cdr3_nt: TGTGCCAGCAGCTTGAGAGGCTTCTCCTACGAGCAGTACTTC
cdr3_aa: CASSLRGFSYEQYF

clone_size: NA
d_call: TRBD1
j_call: TRBJ1-2
v_call: TRBV7-9
cdr3_nt: TGTGCCAGCACAGGGACAGGGGACTATGGCTACACCTTC
cdr3_aa: CASTGTGDYGYTF

clone_size: NA
d_call: NA
j_call: TRBJ2-2
v_call: TRBV5-1
cdr3_nt: TGCGCCAGCAGCCCCCAGCCTAGCACCGACACCGGGGAGCTGTTTTTT
cdr3_aa: CASSPQPSTDTGELFF

clone_size: NA
d_call: NA
j_call: TRBJ1-2
v_call: TRBV7-9
cdr3_nt: TGTGCCAGCAGCTCAGGGGACCGATACTATGGCTACACCTTC
cdr3_aa: CASSSGDRYYGYTF

clone_size: NA
d_call: TRBD1
j_call: TRBJ2-5
v_call: TRBV27
cdr3_nt: TGTGCCAGCAGTCCGATCCACGCCGGGACAGGGTGGTGGGAGACCCAGTACTTC
cdr3_aa: CASSPIHAGTGWWETQYF

clone_size: NA
d_call: NA
j_call: TRBJ1-3
v_call: TRBV27
cdr3_nt: TGTGCCAGCAGTTTATCGTACACAGGGAACAGAAACACCATATATTTT
cdr3_aa: CASSLSYTGNRNTIYF

clone_size: few
d_call: NA
j_call: TRBJ1-1
v_call: TRBV6-5
cdr3_nt: TGTGCCAGCAGATGGAAAAAACAGGGCAACACTGAAGCTTTCTTT
cdr3_aa: CASRWKKQGNTEAFF

clone_size: NA
d_call: TRBD1
j_call: TRBJ1-2
v_call: TRBV18
cdr3_nt: TGTGCCAGCTCACTAGGGACAGATTATGGCTACACCTTC
cdr3_aa: CASSLGTDYGYTF

clone_size: NA
d_call: NA
j_call: TRBJ1-2
v_call: TRBV2
cdr3_nt: TGTGCCAGCAGTGAAGAGGTTGGGCCTGGCTACACCTTC
cdr3_aa: CASSEEVGPGYTF

clone_size: NA
d_call: TRBD1
j_call: TRBJ1-5
v_call: TRBV27
cdr3_nt: TGTGCCAGCAGGGCTATGACAGGGAATCTCCATCAGCCCCAGCATTTT
cdr3_aa: CASRAMTGNLHQPQHF

clone_size: NA
d_call: NA
j_call: TRBJ1-1
v_call: TRBV6-1
cdr3_nt: TGTGCCAGCAGTGACGGCCGGGGGGCCGACACTGAAGCTTTCTTT
cdr3_aa: CASSDGRGADTEAFF

clone_size: NA
d_call: TRBD1
j_call: TRBJ1-2
v_call: TRBV6-1
cdr3_nt: TGTGCCAGCAGTGGGACAGGGTTTCGGTCCAGCTATGGCTACACCTTC
cdr3_aa: CASSGTGFRSSYGYTF

clone_size: NA
d_call: NA
j_call: TRBJ2-7
v_call: TRBV21-1
cdr3_nt: TGTGCCAGCAGCAAAGTACTGCAGGGGACCTCCTACGAGCAGTACTTC
cdr3_aa: CASSKVLQGTSYEQYF

clone_size: NA
d_call: TRBD1
j_call: TRBJ1-5
v_call: TRBV29-1
cdr3_nt: TGCAGCGTATCCACAGGGGGCAATCAGCCCCAGCATTTT
cdr3_aa: CSVSTGGNQPQHF

clone_size: NA
d_call: TRBD1
j_call: TRBJ2-5
v_call: TRBV15
cdr3_nt: TGTGCCACCAGCAGAGATAGGGGGCTTGAGACCCAGTACTTC
cdr3_aa: CATSRDRGLETQYF

clone_size: NA
d_call: TRBD1
j_call: TRBJ2-2
v_call: TRBV19
cdr3_nt: TGTGCCAGTAACAACAGGGGAGACACCGGGGAGCTGTTTTTT
cdr3_aa: CASNNRGDTGELFF

clone_size: NA
d_call: NA
j_call: TRBJ1-5
v_call: TRBV19
cdr3_nt: TGTGCCAGTAGCACGGACAGTCTCAATCAGCCCCAGCATTTT
cdr3_aa: CASSTDSLNQPQHF

clone_size: NA
d_call: TRBD2
j_call: TRBJ2-1
v_call: TRBV9
cdr3_nt: TGTGCCAGCAGCGTAGGACTTGGACTAGCGGTTTACAATGAGCAGTTCTTC
cdr3_aa: CASSVGLGLAVYNEQFF

clone_size: NA
d_call: NA
j_call: TRBJ1-4
v_call: TRBV30
cdr3_nt: TGTGCCTGGGCCCCCAACGGGAGGAATGAAAAACTGTTTTTT
cdr3_aa: CAWAPNGRNEKLFF

clone_size: NA
d_call: TRBD1
j_call: TRBJ2-5
v_call: TRBV7-2
cdr3_nt: TGTGCCAGCAGCTCGACAGGGCCGCAAGAGACCCAGTACTTC
cdr3_aa: CASSSTGPQETQYF

clone_size: few
d_call: TRBD1
j_call: TRBJ1-1
v_call: TRBV29-1
cdr3_nt: TGCAGCGTACCAGACAGGGTGGGGGACACTGAAGCTTTCTTT
cdr3_aa: CSVPDRVGDTEAFF

clone_size: NA
d_call: NA
j_call: TRBJ1-1
v_call: TRBV7-3
cdr3_nt: TGTGCCAGCAGCTTCTCGGCGGCTGGCACTGAAGCTTTCTTT
cdr3_aa: CASSFSAAGTEAFF

clone_size: few
d_call: TRBD1
j_call: TRBJ2-3
v_call: TRBV18
cdr3_nt: TGTGCCAGCTCACCGTCAACAGGGGGCACAGATACGCAGTATTTT
cdr3_aa: CASSPSTGGTDTQYF

clone_size: NA
d_call: NA
j_call: TRBJ1-5
v_call: TRBV24-1
cdr3_nt: TGTGCCACCGGTTGGGGCCCTAGCAATCAGCCCCAGCATTTT
cdr3_aa: CATGWGPSNQPQHF

clone_size: NA
d_call: NA
j_call: TRBJ1-4
v_call: TRBV14
cdr3_nt: TGTGCCAGCCGGTTTGGGGCGGTAGCAACTAATGAAAAACTGTTTTTT
cdr3_aa: CASRFGAVATNEKLFF

clone_size: NA
d_call: NA
j_call: TRBJ1-4
v_call: TRBV5-5
cdr3_nt: TGTGCCAGCAGCTTGGGACCTCAGGGTTATGGTGAAAAACTGTTTTTT
cdr3_aa: CASSLGPQGYGEKLFF

clone_size: NA
d_call: TRBD1
j_call: TRBJ2-2
v_call: TRBV5-1
cdr3_nt: TGCGCCAGCAGCTTGGACAGGGGAGCGAACACCGGGGAGCTGTTTTTT
cdr3_aa: CASSLDRGANTGELFF

clone_size: NA
d_call: NA
j_call: TRBJ2-7
v_call: TRBV7-2
cdr3_nt: TGTGCCAGCAGCGGGACGGGACTCCCCTACGAGCAGTACTTC
cdr3_aa: CASSGTGLPYEQYF

clone_size: NA
d_call: NA
j_call: TRBJ1-2
v_call: TRBV28
cdr3_nt: TGTGCCAGCAGTTTAGTGGACAGCCGGGGCAACTATGGCTACACCTTC
cdr3_aa: CASSLVDSRGNYGYTF

clone_size: NA
d_call: TRBD1
j_call: TRBJ1-1
v_call: TRBV28
cdr3_nt: TGTGCCAGCAGCCTAACTCACAGGGGAGAAGCTTTCTTT
cdr3_aa: CASSLTHRGEAFF

clone_size: NA
d_call: TRBD1
j_call: TRBJ2-3
v_call: TRBV5-5
cdr3_nt: TGTGCCAGCAGCTTCGGGACAGGGGAGTTCGGGGATACGCAGTATTTT
cdr3_aa: CASSFGTGEFGDTQYF

clone_size: NA
d_call: NA
j_call: TRBJ1-3
v_call: TRBV5-1
cdr3_nt: TGCGCCAGCAGCGCGGCAGGGGCGAGGGGAAACACCATATATTTT
cdr3_aa: CASSAAGARGNTIYF